A single sample gave rise to the 7 T cell receptor beta chains below, sequenced in a study of blood T cell repertoires in COVID-19. Data came from immunoSEQ multiplex PCR; TCRdb stores just in-frame clones and leaves some out. This sample yields 200,000 to 250,000 clones, of which less than 90% are seen a single time; 3.1% belongs to the top ten. What was sequenced was PBMCs or T cells enriched from blood (not recorded which). These receptors were obtained from a woman aged 45-65 years in a cohort exposed to, infected with or recovered from COVID-19 (not recorded which).

The rearrangement uses TRBV5-6 and TRBJ2-7; D gene ambiguous. V was shortened by 0 bases and J by 2 bases, with 6 bases between the two germline ends. Germline V gives CDR1 SGHDT, CDR2 YYEEEE. The CDR3 sequence is 13 residues long. DNA for the CDR3: TGTGCCAGCAGCTTGGGGTCAGCCTACGAGCAGTACTTC. Amino acid sequence: CASSLGSAYEQYF.

The chain is built from TRBV6-5 and TRBJ1-2; possible D gene TRBD1, 6 bases. Germline V CDR1 and CDR2: MNHEY, SVGAGI. The CDR3 extends over 15 amino acids. Trimming left V 4 bases short and J 2 bases short, with 14 bases between. The CDR3 loop reads CASSLEPTGNYGYTF. The CDR3 nucleotides are TGTGCCAGCAGTTTAGAGCCGACAGGCAACTATGGCTACACCTTC.

The chain uses TRBV28 and TRBJ1-5; 7 positions match TRBD1. V trimming: 2 bases; J trimming: 9 bases; junction bases outside the gene matches: 7. The V gene's germline CDR1 is MDHEN and CDR2 SYDVKM. This CDR3 comprises 14 residues. The CDR3 bases are TGTGCCAGCAGTTTAGACAGGGAGGAGATGCCCCAGCATTTT. Translated: CASSLDREEMPQHF.

The CDR3 region has the DNA TGTGCCAGCAGCCCTAGCCGTTCTGGGGCCAACGTCCTGACTTTC. Its protein product is CASSPSRSGANVLTF. The chain couples TRBV7-3 to TRBJ2-6; maybe TRBD2 (5 bases). CDR1 and CDR2 (germline): SGHTA, FQGTGA. The CDR3 has 15 residues. V lost 5 bases to trimming and J lost 1 base, with 9 bases between them.

In DNA form, the CDR3 reads TGTGCCAGCAGCTCAAGGGACAGGGCCCACTATGGCTACACCTTC. Translation: CASSSRDRAHYGYTF. The V and J genes are TRBV7-2 and TRBJ1-2, with 9 bases fitting TRBD1. Trimming removed 4 bases from V and 3 bases from J; junction bases left unmatched: 6. Germline V lookup: CDR1 SGHTA, CDR2 FQGNSA. This CDR3 is 15 amino acids long.

V is TRBV6-5 and J is TRBJ1-1; possible D gene TRBD1, 6 bases. The V gene lost 6 bases and the J gene lost 1 base, with 12 bases spanning the gap. There are 14 residues in the CDR3. Germline CDR1 is MNHEY and CDR2 is SVGAGI. Written as DNA, the CDR3 is TGTGCCAGCAGCAGGACAGAATCGAACACTGAAGCTTTCTTT. This translates into CASSRTESNTEAFF.

Notes on this clone: Other DNA variants within this sample encode the same CDR3. The J gene is TRBJ1-5, the V gene TRBV12-3 or TRBV12-4; D not certain. Trimming shortened V by 1 base and J by 7 bases, and 8 bases separated the two germline ends. CDR3 length equals 13 residues. The CDR3 nucleotides read TGTGCCAGCAGTTTAGGGGGAGGCCAGCCCCAGCATTTT. Protein: CASSLGGGQPQHF.